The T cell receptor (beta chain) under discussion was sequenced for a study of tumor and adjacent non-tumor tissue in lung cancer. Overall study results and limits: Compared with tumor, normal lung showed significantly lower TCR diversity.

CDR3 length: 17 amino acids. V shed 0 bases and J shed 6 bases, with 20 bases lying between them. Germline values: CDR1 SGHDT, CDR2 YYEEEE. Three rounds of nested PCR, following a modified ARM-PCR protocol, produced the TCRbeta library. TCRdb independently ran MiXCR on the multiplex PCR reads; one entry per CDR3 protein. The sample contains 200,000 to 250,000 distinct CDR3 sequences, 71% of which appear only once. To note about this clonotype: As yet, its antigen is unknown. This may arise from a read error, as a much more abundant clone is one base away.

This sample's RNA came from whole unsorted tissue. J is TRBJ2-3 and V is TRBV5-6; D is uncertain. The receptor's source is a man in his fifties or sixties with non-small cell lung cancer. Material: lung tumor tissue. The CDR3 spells CASSLGVASLVLDTQYF. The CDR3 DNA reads TGTGCCAGCAGCTTGGGAGTAGCAAGTCTTGTTCTCGATACGCAGTATTTT.